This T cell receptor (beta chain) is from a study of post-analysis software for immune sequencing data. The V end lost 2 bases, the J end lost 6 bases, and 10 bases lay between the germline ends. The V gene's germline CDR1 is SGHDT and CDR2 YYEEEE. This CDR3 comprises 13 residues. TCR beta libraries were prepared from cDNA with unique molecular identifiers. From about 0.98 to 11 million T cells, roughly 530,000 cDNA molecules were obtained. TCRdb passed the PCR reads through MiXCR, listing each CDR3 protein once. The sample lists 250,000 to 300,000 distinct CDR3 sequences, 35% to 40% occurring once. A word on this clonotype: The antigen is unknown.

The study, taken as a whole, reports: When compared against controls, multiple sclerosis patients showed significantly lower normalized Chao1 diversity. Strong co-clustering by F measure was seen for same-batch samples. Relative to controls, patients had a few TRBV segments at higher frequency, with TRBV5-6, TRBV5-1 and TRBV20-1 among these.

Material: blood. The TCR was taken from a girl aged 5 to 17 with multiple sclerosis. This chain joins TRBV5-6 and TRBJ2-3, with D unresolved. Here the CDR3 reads CASSFGNLDTQYF. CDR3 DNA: TGTGCCAGCAGCTTTGGGAATCTGGATACGCAGTATTTT.